This T cell receptor beta chain appears in the sequencing data of a study of control samples from healthy donors and cancer patients. This CDR3 has 15 amino acids. Trimming stripped 1 base from V and 7 bases from J, with 14 bases between. Germline CDR1 reads GTSNPN; CDR2 reads SVGIG (reference sequence). Sequenced by immunoSEQ multiplex PCR; TCRdb stores in-frame clones only, minus some. The data show 93,000 or so clones, with approximately 90% seen just once and 15% to 20% held by the top ten. The TCR sequence derives from a man in his sixties with lung cancer. The gene calls are TRBV30 and TRBJ1-6; the D is unclear. The specimen sequenced was PBMCs. In DNA, the CDR3 is TGTGCCTGGAGTGGGGCCCAGGCCAGCAATTCACCCCTCCACTTT. Residues: CAWSGAQASNSPLHF.